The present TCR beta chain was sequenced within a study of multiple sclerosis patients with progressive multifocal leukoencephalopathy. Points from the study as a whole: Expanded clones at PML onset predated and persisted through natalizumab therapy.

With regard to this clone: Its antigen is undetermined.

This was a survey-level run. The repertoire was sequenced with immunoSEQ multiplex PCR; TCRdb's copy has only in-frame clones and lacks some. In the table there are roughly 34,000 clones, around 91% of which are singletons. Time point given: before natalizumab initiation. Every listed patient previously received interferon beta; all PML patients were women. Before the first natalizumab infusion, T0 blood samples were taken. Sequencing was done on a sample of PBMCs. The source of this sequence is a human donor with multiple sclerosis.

The CDR3 region has the DNA TGCGCCAGCAGTGAAAGGGGTCTCACAGATACGCAGTATTTT. Residues: CASSERGLTDTQYF. The chain has TRBV10-1 and TRBJ2-3; the D gene is possibly TRBD1 (5 bases). The CDR3 spans 14 residues. Germline-derived CDR1 and CDR2 are WNHNN and SYGVQD (reference sequence). Trimming stripped 3 bases from V and 2 bases from J, with 9 bases between.